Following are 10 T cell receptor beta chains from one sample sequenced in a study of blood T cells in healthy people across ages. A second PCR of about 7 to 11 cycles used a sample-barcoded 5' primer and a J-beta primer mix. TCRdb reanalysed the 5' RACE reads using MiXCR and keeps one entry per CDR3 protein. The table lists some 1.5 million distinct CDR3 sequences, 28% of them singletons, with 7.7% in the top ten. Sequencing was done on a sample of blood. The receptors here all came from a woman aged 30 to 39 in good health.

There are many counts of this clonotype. The CDR3, as DNA: TGCAGCGTCCGGTCTAGCGGTAACACAGATACGCAGTATTTT. Its translation: CSVRSSGNTDTQYF. This chain links TRBV29-1 with TRBJ2-3; 7 bases align to TRBD2. CDR3 size: 14 residues. The junction had 8 bases not matched to a gene; V was cut back by 6 bases and J by 2 bases. Germline CDR1 reads SQVTM; CDR2 reads ANQGSEA.

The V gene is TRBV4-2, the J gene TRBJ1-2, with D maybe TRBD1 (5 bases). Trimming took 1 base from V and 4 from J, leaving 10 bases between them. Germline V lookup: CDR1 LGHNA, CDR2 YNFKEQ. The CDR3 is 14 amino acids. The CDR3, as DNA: TGTGCCAGCAGCCAAGCGGGGGTCCTCTATGGCTACACCTTC. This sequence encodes CASSQAGVLYGYTF.

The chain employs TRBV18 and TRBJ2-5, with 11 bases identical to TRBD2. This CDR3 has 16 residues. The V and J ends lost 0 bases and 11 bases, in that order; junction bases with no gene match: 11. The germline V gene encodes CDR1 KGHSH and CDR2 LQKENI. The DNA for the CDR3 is TGTGCCAGCTCACCACCGATTGGGCTAGCGGGAGGAGAGCAGTACTTC. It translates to CASSPPIGLAGGEQYF.

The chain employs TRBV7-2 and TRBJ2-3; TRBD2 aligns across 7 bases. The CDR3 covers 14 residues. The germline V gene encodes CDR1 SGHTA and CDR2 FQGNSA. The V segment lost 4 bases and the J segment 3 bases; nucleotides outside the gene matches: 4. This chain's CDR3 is CASSSDGRTDTQYF. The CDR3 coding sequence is TGTGCCAGCAGCTCTGACGGGAGGACAGATACGCAGTATTTT.

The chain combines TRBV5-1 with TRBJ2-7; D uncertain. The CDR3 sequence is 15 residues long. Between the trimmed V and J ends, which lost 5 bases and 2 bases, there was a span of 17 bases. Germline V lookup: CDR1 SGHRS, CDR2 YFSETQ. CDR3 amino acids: CASSSMGRNPYEQYF. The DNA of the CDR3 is TGCGCCAGCAGTTCTATGGGCAGGAACCCCTACGAGCAGTACTTC. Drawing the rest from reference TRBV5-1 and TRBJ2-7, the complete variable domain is KAGVTQTPRYLIKTRGQQVTLSCSPISGHRSVSWYQQTPGQGLQFLFEYFSETQRNKGNFPGRFSGRQFSNSRSEMNVSTLELGDSALYLCASSSMGRNPYEQYFGPGTRLTVT.

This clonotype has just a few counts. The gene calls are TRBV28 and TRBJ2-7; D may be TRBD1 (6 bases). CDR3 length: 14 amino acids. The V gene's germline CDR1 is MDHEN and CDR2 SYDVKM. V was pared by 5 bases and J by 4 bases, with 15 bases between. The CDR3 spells CASSAGTILYEQYF. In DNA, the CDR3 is TGTGCCAGCAGTGCCGGGACAATTCTTTACGAGCAGTACTTC.

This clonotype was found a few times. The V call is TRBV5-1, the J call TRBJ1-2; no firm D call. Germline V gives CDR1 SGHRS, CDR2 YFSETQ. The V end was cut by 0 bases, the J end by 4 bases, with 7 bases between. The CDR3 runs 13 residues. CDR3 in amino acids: CASSLGEPYGYTF. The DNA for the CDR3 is TGCGCCAGCAGCTTGGGGGAACCCTATGGCTACACCTTC.

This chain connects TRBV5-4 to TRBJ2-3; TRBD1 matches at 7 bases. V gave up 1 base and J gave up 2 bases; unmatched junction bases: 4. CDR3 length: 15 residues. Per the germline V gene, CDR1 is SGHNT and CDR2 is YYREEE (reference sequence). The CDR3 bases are TGTGCCAGCAGCTTGCCGGGACAGACCACAGATACGCAGTATTTT. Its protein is CASSLPGQTTDTQYF.

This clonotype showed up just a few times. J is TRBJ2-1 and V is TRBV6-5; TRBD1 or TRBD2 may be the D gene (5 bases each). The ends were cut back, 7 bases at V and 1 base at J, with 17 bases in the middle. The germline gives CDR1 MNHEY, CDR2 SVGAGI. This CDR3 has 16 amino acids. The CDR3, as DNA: TGTGCCAGCAAGGGCTTGGGGGAGCGGTCCTACAATGAGCAGTTCTTC. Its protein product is CASKGLGERSYNEQFF.

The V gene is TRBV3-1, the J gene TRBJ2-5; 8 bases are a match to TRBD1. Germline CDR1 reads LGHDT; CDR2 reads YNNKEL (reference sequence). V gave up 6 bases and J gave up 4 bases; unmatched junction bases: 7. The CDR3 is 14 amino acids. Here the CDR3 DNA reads TGTGCCAGCAGGCCTGCAGGGGGCGGAGAGACCCAGTACTTC. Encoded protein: CASRPAGGGETQYF.